Listed below are T cell receptor beta chains from one sample, sequenced in a study of pediatric ulcerative colitis. Using immunoSEQ multiplex PCR, the repertoire was profiled, and TCRdb retains in-frame clones only, with some absent. The profile shows tens of thousands of clones, approximately 78% of them singletons. Sequencing was done on a sample of gut tissue. These receptors were collected from a boy aged 5-17 years with mild ulcerative colitis. Each CDR3 is given with its conserved first and last residue. Each record gives: clone size, J gene, V gene, D gene, CDR3 DNA, CDR3 protein. A D gene is named only where the DNA matches it firmly. Clone size is not always given. Where it is, it says once, few, many or a class for expanded clones.

- TRBJ1-2 TRBV6-5 TRBD1 TGTGCCAGTGTGTTCGCGGCAGGGGGCGTCTATGGCTACACCTTC CASVFAAGGVYGYTF
few TRBJ1-1 TRBV10-3 TRBD1 TGTGCCATCAGTGACTATACAGGGGCGGGTGAAGCTTTCTTT CAISDYTGAGEAFF
- TRBJ1-1 TRBV30 TRBD1 TGTGCCTCCACTGACAGGGAGAACACTGAAGCTTTCTTT CASTDRENTEAFF
- TRBJ2-7 TRBV14 TRBD1 TGTGCCAGCAGCCTACTGACAGGGGGGTACGAGCAGTACTTC CASSLLTGGYEQYF
- TRBJ2-5 TRBV19 - TGTGCCAGTAGTATGCTCATAGGGGAGACCCAGTACTTC CASSMLIGETQYF
- TRBJ1-4 TRBV11-1 - TGTGCCAGCGTCCGGGGGCCTGGTGAAAAACTGTTTTTT CASVRGPGEKLFF
- TRBJ2-5 TRBV5-5 - TGTGCCAGCAGCTTGGAGGCCTCATCCGGGACCCAGTACTTC CASSLEASSGTQYF
- TRBJ2-3 TRBV27 - TGTGCCAGCAGTGCTAGACTCGGCACAGATACGCAGTATTTT CASSARLGTDTQYF
- TRBJ1-4 TRBV7-7 - TGTGCCAGCAGCTCCGTGACAGGCGAAAAACTGTTTTTT CASSSVTGEKLFF
- TRBJ2-5 TRBV5-1 - TGCGCCAGCAGCTTGGAGTTTGCGGGGCGCCAAGAGACCCAGTACTTC CASSLEFAGRQETQYF
- TRBJ1-2 TRBV5-4 - TGTGCCAGCAGCTTGGTAGGGGAAGGGGGCTACACCTTC CASSLVGEGGYTF
- TRBJ1-3 TRBV12-5 - TGTGCTAGTGGTTTCGTGGGTTACGGAAACACCATATATTTT CASGFVGYGNTIYF
- TRBJ2-7 TRBV30 - TGTGCCTGGAGTGTGCTAGGGCGAACCTACGAGCAGTACTTC CAWSVLGRTYEQYF
- TRBJ1-1 TRBV2 - TGTGCCAGCGAGACCCAGGGTCGGTTGACTTTCTTT CASETQGRLTFF
- TRBJ1-5 TRBV2 - TGTGCCAGCAGTAACGGCCGATGGACAGACAATCAGCCCCAGCATTTT CASSNGRWTDNQPQHF
- TRBJ2-3 TRBV4-2 TRBD2 TGTGCCAGCAGCCGGACTAGCGGGGAGCGGGATACGCAGTATTTT CASSRTSGERDTQYF
- TRBJ2-5 TRBV6-1 TRBD2 TGTGCCAGCAGTGAAATAGCGGGGGGGCCAGAGACCCAGTACTTC CASSEIAGGPETQYF
- TRBJ2-3 TRBV29-1 - TGCAGCGGGAGACGGAGTGATACGCAGTATTTT CSGRRSDTQYF
- TRBJ2-7 TRBV5-1 - TGCGCCAGCAGCATCAGGGGGAGGTACGAGCAGTACTTC CASSIRGRYEQYF
once TRBJ2-5 TRBV5-1 - TGCGCCAGCCAACCCGATAACCAAGAGACCCAGTACTTC CASQPDNQETQYF
- TRBJ1-5 TRBV11-1 - TGTGCCAGCAGCTTAGGGGGCGATCAGCCCCAGCATTTT CASSLGGDQPQHF
- TRBJ2-5 TRBV4-2 - TGTGCCAGCAGCCAAGTTCCGGGGGCAGGCGAGACCCAGTACTTC CASSQVPGAGETQYF
- TRBJ2-4 TRBV1 - TGCACCAGCAGCTGGAGTACAGCCAAAAACATTCAGTACTTC CTSSWSTAKNIQYF
- TRBJ1-1 TRBV9 - TGTGCCAGCAGCGTTGACGTAAACACTGAAGCTTTCTTT CASSVDVNTEAFF
- TRBJ2-3 TRBV13 - TGTGCCAGCAGCTTGGCGGGGACGGATACGCAGTATTTT CASSLAGTDTQYF
once TRBJ2-3 TRBV11-2 - TGTGCCAGCAGCTTAGATAGAGGGGCGCAGTATTTT CASSLDRGAQYF
- TRBJ2-1 TRBV20-1 - TGCAGTGCTAGAGCCGCGGGTGAGCAGTTCTTC CSARAAGEQFF
- TRBJ2-3 TRBV10-1 - TGCGCCAGCAGTGAAGGGGCTAGGGATACGCAGTATTTT CASSEGARDTQYF
- TRBJ2-1 TRBV5-4 - TGTGCCAGCAGCCCCTGGGGTACAGGGCCACAGAGGGATGAGCAGTTCTTC CASSPWGTGPQRDEQFF